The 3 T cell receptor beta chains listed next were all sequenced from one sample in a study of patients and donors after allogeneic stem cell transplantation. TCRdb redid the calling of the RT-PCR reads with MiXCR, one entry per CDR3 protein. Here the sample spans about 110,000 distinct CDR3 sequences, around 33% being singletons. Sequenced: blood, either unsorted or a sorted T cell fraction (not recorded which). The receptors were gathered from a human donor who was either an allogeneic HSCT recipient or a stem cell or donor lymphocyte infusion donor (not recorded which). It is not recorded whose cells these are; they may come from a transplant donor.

The CDR3 loop reads CASSPGQGTTEAFF. CDR3 nucleotide sequence: TGTGCCAGCAGCCCCGGACAGGGGACCACTGAAGCTTTCTTT. The rearrangement joins TRBV12-3 or TRBV12-4 to TRBJ1-1; 9 nucleotides align to TRBD1. V was clipped by 6 bases and J by 4 bases; unmatched bases: 6. This CDR3 region has 14 residues.

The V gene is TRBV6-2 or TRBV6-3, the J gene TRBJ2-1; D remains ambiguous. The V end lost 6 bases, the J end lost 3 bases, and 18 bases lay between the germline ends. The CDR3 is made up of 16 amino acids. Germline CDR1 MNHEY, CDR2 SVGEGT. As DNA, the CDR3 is TGTGCCAGCAGACGATTGTCAGTTGTGGGCTACAATGAGCAGTTCTTC. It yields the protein CASRRLSVVGYNEQFF.

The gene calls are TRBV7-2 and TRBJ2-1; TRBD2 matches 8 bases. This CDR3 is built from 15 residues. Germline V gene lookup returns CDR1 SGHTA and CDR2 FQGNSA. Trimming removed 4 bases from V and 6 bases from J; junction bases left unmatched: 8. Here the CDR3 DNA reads TGTGCCAGCAGCTGGTGGACTAGCTCGGGCAATGAGCAGTTCTTC. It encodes CASSWWTSSGNEQFF.